This TCR beta chain stems from a study of vaccination effects on CD4 cells after COVID-19. The CDR3 contains 14 residues. The germline V gene encodes CDR1 ENHRY and CDR2 SYGVKD. After removal of 6 bases from V and 0 bases from J, the junction contained 3 bases not matched to a gene. Only in-frame clones appear in the TCRdb table, and some are missing; sequencing was by immunoSEQ multiplex PCR. The sample shows about 24,000 clones, 76% of them seen only once. General observations from the study: Both infection-induced and vaccine-induced clones contracted markedly at late post-vaccination timepoints.

About this clone: The antigen is not known.

Viral peptide pool expansion of antigen-specific CD4+ T cells preceded sequencing in the ViraFEST assay. Cells that had been cultured for less than eleven days were the source of isolated CD4+ T cells. Vaccinees lacked prior SARS-CoV-2 infection and tested negative for nucleocapsid antibodies. The researchers cultured fewer than 2.5 million PBMC per well with roughly 11 IU/ml IL-2 and 8 to 10 ug/ml peptides. Material: CD4+ T cells from PBMCs cultured with HCoV-NL63 spike peptides, obtained before COVID-19 vaccination. The rearrangement joins TRBV10-3 to TRBJ2-7; TRBD1 matches 9 bases. The TCR was taken from a human donor who received a COVID-19 vaccine. CDR3 DNA: TGTGCCATCAGGGGACAGGGAAGCTCCTACGAGCAGTACTTC. This encodes CAIRGQGSSYEQYF.